One and the same sample provided the 24 T cell receptor beta chains below, sequenced in a study of blood T cell repertoires in COVID-19. Sequencing was performed with immunoSEQ multiplex PCR; in TCRdb, only in-frame clones are kept and a portion is missing. This sample has 60,000 or so clones; around 90% occur once, and the top ten carry about 13%. The sequenced sample was peripheral blood. These TCRs come from a man in his fifties or sixties with active COVID-19.

The V call is TRBV6-4, the J call TRBJ2-2, with 10 positions matching TRBD2. The length of the CDR3 is 17 residues. Trimming removed 2 bases from V and 2 bases from J; junction bases left unmatched: 5. Per germline, CDR1 MRHNA and CDR2 SNTAGT. CDR3 region: CASSDIAGGVNTGELFF. As DNA, the CDR3 is TGTGCCAGCAGTGACATAGCGGGAGGAGTTAACACCGGGGAGCTGTTTTTT.

This chain joins TRBV30 and TRBJ2-7, with D perhaps matching TRBD1 (6 bases). The CDR3 is 16 amino acids. Germline loops: CDR1 GTSNPN, CDR2 SVGIG (reference sequence). Trimming left V 4 bases short and J 0 bases short, with 19 bases between. DNA of the CDR3: TGTGCCTGGAAGACCCTTTCCGGGACAAGCTCCTACGAGCAGTACTTC. Its protein product is CAWKTLSGTSSYEQYF.

The chain uses TRBV7-3 and TRBJ1-6; D is uncertain. Germline CDR1 and CDR2: SGHTA and FQGTGA. The CDR3 extends over 12 amino acids. V shed 5 bases and J shed 7 bases, with 6 bases lying between them. This CDR3 is CASSTRNSPLHF. The CDR3 nucleotides read TGTGCCAGCAGCACGCGAAATTCACCCCTCCACTTT.

The rearrangement uses TRBV30 and TRBJ1-4, with 9 bases lining up with TRBD1. CDR1 and CDR2 (germline): GTSNPN, SVGIG (reference sequence). This CDR3 is built from 15 residues. Unmatched junction bases numbered 7, after V lost 0 bases and J lost 8 bases. CDR3 sequence: CAWSVRTGVREKLFF. The CDR3 coding sequence is TGTGCCTGGAGTGTACGGACAGGGGTGAGAGAAAAACTGTTTTTT. Full variable domain (rest looked up from reference TRBV30 and TRBJ1-4): SQTIHQWPATLVQPVGSPLSLECTVEGTSNPNLYWYRQAAGRGLQLLFYSVGIGQISSEVPQNLSASRPQDRQFILSSKKLLLSDSGFYLCAWSVRTGVREKLFFGSGTQLSVL.

The V gene is TRBV3-1 (or the pseudogene TRBV3-2), the J gene TRBJ2-5; 13 bases agree with TRBD2. CDR3 size: 16 residues. The ends lost 4 bases at V and 5 bases at J; junction bases unmatched: 7. The V gene's germline CDR1 is LGHDT and CDR2 YNNKEL (reference sequence). CDR3 nucleotides: TGTGCCAGCAGCCGCCGACTAGCGGGGGGCGCGGAGACCCAGTACTTC. Translating it yields CASSRRLAGGAETQYF.

The CDR3 sequence is CASSGANTGELFF. The CDR3 nucleotides read TGCGCCAGTAGCGGCGCGAACACCGGGGAGCTGTTTTTT. The V call is TRBV10-1, the J call TRBJ2-2, with a tentative D call TRBD2 (6 bases). The germline V gene has CDR1 WNHNN and CDR2 SYGVQD (reference sequence). Trimming removed 9 bases at V and 0 bases at J, with 8 bases between. The CDR3 sequence is 13 residues long.

The chain has TRBV9 and TRBJ1-4; 7 nucleotides line up with TRBD1. The junction had 9 bases not matched to a gene; V was cut back by 3 bases and J by 4 bases. The germline CDR1 and CDR2 sequences are SGDLS and YYNGEE. The CDR3 sequence is 16 residues long. The CDR3 DNA follows: TGTGCCAGCAGCGGGATCGACAGGGCTGGTAATGAAAAACTGTTTTTT. Translated: CASSGIDRAGNEKLFF.

This clone was seen once. The rearrangement links TRBV5-1 to TRBJ1-1; D gene uncertain. Deletions cut 0 bases from V and 1 base from J, with 13 bases between. The CDR3 extends over 16 amino acids. Germline assignment: CDR1 SGHRS and CDR2 YFSETQ. CDR3 residues: CASSLDSKATNTEAFF. As DNA, the CDR3 is TGCGCCAGCAGCTTGGACAGTAAAGCTACGAACACTGAAGCTTTCTTT.

Note on this clone: A read error may account for a junction end that differs from germline. The J gene is TRBJ2-7, the V gene TRBV20-1; D perhaps matches TRBD2 (5 bases). CDR1 DFQATT and CDR2 SNEGSKA come from the germline V gene (reference sequence). The CDR3 runs to 10 residues. CDR3 nucleotides: TGCAGTGCTAGTCGGGATATGGCGTCTTTC. Protein sequence: CSASRDMASF.

V usage is TRBV4-1 and J usage is TRBJ2-6; no clear D gene. The germline gives CDR1 MGHRA, CDR2 YSYEKL. This CDR3 region has 15 residues. Trimming stripped 3 bases from V and 1 base from J, with 7 bases between. CDR3 in DNA: TGCGCCAGCAGCCATATCTTTTCTGGGGCCAACGTCCTGACTTTC. Translated, it gives CASSHIFSGANVLTF.

J is TRBJ2-7 and V is TRBV19; a weak D match, TRBD1 (7 bases). The V end was cut by 5 bases, the J end by 4 bases, with 12 bases between. This CDR3 spans 13 amino acids. Germline V gives CDR1 LNHDA, CDR2 SQIVND (reference sequence). The CDR3 sequence: CASSFRGEYEQYF. As DNA, the CDR3 is TGTGCCAGTAGTTTCAGGGGGGAGTACGAGCAGTACTTC.

The gene calls are TRBV5-1 and TRBJ2-3; TRBD2 is a possible D gene (5 bases). Germline-derived CDR1 and CDR2 are SGHRS and YFSETQ. This CDR3 spans 15 amino acids. V was cut by 5 bases and J by 6 bases, with 19 bases left in between. CDR3 sequence: CASREGGRPKDTQYF. The DNA for the CDR3 is TGCGCCAGCAGAGAAGGAGGTCGGCCTAAGGATACGCAGTATTTT.

In DNA, the CDR3 is TGTGCCAGTAGTATAAGGAGCCTAGGCGGAAATAGCAATCAGCCCCAGCATTTT. Protein product: CASSIRSLGGNSNQPQHF. The V and J genes are TRBV19 and TRBJ1-5; no firm D call. V dropped 2 bases and J dropped 0 bases, with 17 bases sitting between them. The CDR3 totals 18 residues. Germline lookup yields CDR1 LNHDA and CDR2 SQIVND (reference sequence). Variable domain in full (rest from reference TRBV19 and TRBJ1-5): DGGITQSPKYLFRKEGQNVTLSCEQNLNHDAMYWYRQDPGQGLRLIYYSQIVNDFQKGDIAEGYSVSREKKESFPLTVTSAQKNPTAFYLCASSIRSLGGNSNQPQHFGDGTRLSIL.

The chain carries TRBV5-4 and TRBJ2-5, with 7 bases matching TRBD2. This CDR3 contains 15 residues. CDR1 is SGHNT, CDR2 YYREEE, per germline (reference sequence). Trimming cost V 3 bases and J 3 bases; bases outside gene matches: 8. The CDR3 loop is CASSSRGEKKETQYF. CDR3 coding DNA: TGTGCCAGCAGCTCACGGGGGGAAAAGAAAGAGACCCAGTACTTC.

This clone occurred once. The genes are TRBV30 and TRBJ1-4; D is possibly TRBD1 (5 bases). The CDR3 length is 13 residues. V lost 3 bases, J lost 8 bases, and 13 bases lay in between. Germline assignment: CDR1 GTSNPN and CDR2 SVGIG (reference sequence). The chain's CDR3 is CAWRAAGGEKLFF. CDR3 sequence (DNA): TGTGCCTGGAGAGCTGCCGGGGGGGAAAAACTGTTTTTT. Using reference TRBV30 and TRBJ1-4 for the parts outside the CDR3, the full variable domain is SQTIHQWPATLVQPVGSPLSLECTVEGTSNPNLYWYRQAAGRGLQLLFYSVGIGQISSEVPQNLSASRPQDRQFILSSKKLLLSDSGFYLCAWRAAGGEKLFFGSGTQLSVL.

This rearrangement joins TRBV19 to TRBJ2-2; 7 nucleotides match TRBD1. From germline, CDR1 is LNHDA and CDR2 SQIVND (reference sequence). The CDR3 runs to 15 residues. V shed 6 bases and J 7 bases; nucleotides not matched to a gene: 11. The CDR3 DNA reads as TGTGCCAGTAGCGACAGGGCCAGAGTGGGCGGGGAGCTGTTTTTT. It specifies CASSDRARVGGELFF.

This clone was recorded many times. The V gene is TRBV4-1, the J gene TRBJ2-7; 8 bases map to TRBD1. V gave up 0 bases and J gave up 1 base; unmatched junction bases: 14. Germline V gene lookup returns CDR1 MGHRA and CDR2 YSYEKL. The CDR3 length is 19 residues. The CDR3 protein is CASSQDRSWGTGRSYEQYF. CDR3 sequence (DNA): TGCGCCAGCAGCCAAGATCGATCATGGGGGACAGGTCGATCCTACGAGCAGTACTTC.

The chain has TRBV29-1 and TRBJ2-4; TRBD1 agrees at 9 bases. The CDR3 is 14 amino acids. V dropped 4 bases and J dropped 4; count of bases not matched to a gene: 5. Germline V gives CDR1 SQVTM, CDR2 ANQGSEA. As DNA, the CDR3 is TGCAGCGTTGCTTTCGGGACAGGGAAAAACATTCAGTACTTC. It is translated as CSVAFGTGKNIQYF.

Concerning this clone itself: Germline is not matched at one junction end, which may reflect a read error. The same CDR3 also results from other DNA sequences found in this sample. J is TRBJ2-2 and V is TRBV9, with 13 bases matching TRBD2. This CDR3 is built from 16 residues. Looked up from germline, CDR1 is SGDLS and CDR2 is YYNGEE. The CDR3 spells CASSGWTSGGSGELFF. As DNA, the CDR3 is TGTGCCAGCAGCGGGTGGACTAGCGGGGGTTCCGGGGAGCTGTTTTTC.

The genes are TRBV29-1 and TRBJ1-5; no definite D call. V was trimmed by 6 bases and J by 4 bases, leaving 10 bases between them. Germline CDR1 SQVTM, CDR2 ANQGSEA. The CDR3 sequence is 12 residues long. CDR3 coding DNA: TGCAGCGTCGGTCAGACTAATCAGCCCCAGCATTTT. This sequence encodes CSVGQTNQPQHF.

The J gene is TRBJ1-1, the V gene TRBV19; D unresolved. The V end was cut by 0 bases, the J end by 2 bases, with 10 bases between. The germline V gene has CDR1 LNHDA and CDR2 SQIVND (reference sequence). The CDR3 covers 15 residues. The CDR3 reads CASSIDLLLNTEAFF. The CDR3 DNA is TGTGCCAGTAGTATAGATCTACTTCTTAACACTGAAGCTTTCTTT.

This clone was recorded once. The chain recombines TRBV5-1 with TRBJ1-2, with TRBD1 matching over 10 bases. This CDR3 comprises 15 residues. Trimming cost V 1 base and J 3 bases; bases outside gene matches: 3. CDR1 and CDR2 (germline): SGHRS, YFSETQ. CDR3 sequence reads: CASSLSGQGHYGYTF. Written as DNA, the CDR3 is TGCGCCAGCAGCTTGTCGGGACAGGGGCACTATGGCTACACCTTC. The complete variable domain, with remaining parts taken from reference TRBV5-1 and TRBJ1-2, reads KAGVTQTPRYLIKTRGQQVTLSCSPISGHRSVSWYQQTPGQGLQFLFEYFSETQRNKGNFPGRFSGRQFSNSRSEMNVSTLELGDSALYLCASSLSGQGHYGYTFGSGTRLTVV.

This chain connects TRBV18 to TRBJ1-1; tentatively, D is TRBD1 (5 bases). V lost 3 bases, J lost 5 bases, and 19 bases lay in between. The CDR3 runs 16 residues. The germline V gene has CDR1 KGHSH and CDR2 LQKENI. Here the CDR3 reads CASSPIEGGGGTEAFF. The CDR3 DNA reads TGTGCCAGCTCACCTATCGAGGGAGGCGGGGGGACTGAAGCTTTCTTT.

J is TRBJ1-6 and V is TRBV5-1; the match to TRBD1 covers 7 bases. Germline-derived CDR1 and CDR2 are SGHRS and YFSETQ. J gave up 7 bases and V 4 bases, and 8 bases lay outside the gene matches. This CDR3 is built from 15 residues. CDR3 nucleotide sequence: TGCGCCAGCAGCCGACTCCCGGACAGGAATTCACCCCTCCACTTT. Residues: CASSRLPDRNSPLHF.